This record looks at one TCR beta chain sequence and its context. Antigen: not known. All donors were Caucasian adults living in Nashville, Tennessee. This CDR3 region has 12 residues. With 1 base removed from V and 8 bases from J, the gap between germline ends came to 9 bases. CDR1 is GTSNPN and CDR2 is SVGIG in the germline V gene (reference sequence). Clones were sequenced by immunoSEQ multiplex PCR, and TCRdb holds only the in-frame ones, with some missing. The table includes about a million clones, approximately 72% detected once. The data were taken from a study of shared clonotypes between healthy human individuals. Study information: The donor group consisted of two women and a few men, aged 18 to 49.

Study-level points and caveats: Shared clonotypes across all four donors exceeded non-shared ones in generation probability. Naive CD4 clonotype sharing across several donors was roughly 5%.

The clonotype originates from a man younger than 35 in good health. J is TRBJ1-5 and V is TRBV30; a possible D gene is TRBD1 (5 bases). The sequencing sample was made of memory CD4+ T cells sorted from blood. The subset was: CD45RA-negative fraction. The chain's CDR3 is CAWSGQGEPQHF. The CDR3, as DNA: TGTGCCTGGAGTGGGCAGGGTGAGCCCCAGCATTTT.